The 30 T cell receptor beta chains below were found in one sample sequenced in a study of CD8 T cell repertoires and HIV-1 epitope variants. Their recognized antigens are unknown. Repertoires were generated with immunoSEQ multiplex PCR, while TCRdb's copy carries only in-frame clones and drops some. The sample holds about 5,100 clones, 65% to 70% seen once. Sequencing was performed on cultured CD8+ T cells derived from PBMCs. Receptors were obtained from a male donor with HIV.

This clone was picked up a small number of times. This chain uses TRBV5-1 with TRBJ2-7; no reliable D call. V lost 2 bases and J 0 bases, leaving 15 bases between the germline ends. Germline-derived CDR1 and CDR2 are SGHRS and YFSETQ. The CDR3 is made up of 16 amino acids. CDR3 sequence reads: CASSFGFQLGSYEQYF. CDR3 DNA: TGCGCCAGCAGCTTTGGTTTCCAATTAGGCTCCTACGAGCAGTACTTC.

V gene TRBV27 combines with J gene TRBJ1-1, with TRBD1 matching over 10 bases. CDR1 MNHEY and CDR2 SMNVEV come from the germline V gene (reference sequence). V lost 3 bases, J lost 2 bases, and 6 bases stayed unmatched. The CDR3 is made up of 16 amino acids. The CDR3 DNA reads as TGTGCCAGCAGTTTCTCGACAGGGGGCTCAAACACTGAAGCTTTCTTT. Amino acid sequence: CASSFSTGGSNTEAFF.

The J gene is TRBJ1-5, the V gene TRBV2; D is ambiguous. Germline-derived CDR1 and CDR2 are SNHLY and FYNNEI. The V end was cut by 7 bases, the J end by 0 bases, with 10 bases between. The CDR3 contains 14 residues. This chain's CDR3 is CASKGMNSNQPQHF. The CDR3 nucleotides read TGTGCCAGCAAAGGGATGAATAGCAATCAGCCCCAGCATTTT.

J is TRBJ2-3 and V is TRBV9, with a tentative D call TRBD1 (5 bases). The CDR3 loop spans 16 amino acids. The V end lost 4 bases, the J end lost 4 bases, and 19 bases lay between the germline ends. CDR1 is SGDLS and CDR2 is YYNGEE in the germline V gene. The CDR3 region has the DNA TGTGCCAGCAGCCCCTTGCAGGGTTTGGTCGCAGATACGCAGTATTTT. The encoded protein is CASSPLQGLVADTQYF.

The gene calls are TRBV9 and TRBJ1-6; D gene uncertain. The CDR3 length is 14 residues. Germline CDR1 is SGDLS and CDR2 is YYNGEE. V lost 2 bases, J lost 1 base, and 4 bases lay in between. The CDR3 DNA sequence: TGTGCCAGCAGCGTTGGTTCCTATAATTCACCCCTCCACTTT. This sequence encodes CASSVGSYNSPLHF.

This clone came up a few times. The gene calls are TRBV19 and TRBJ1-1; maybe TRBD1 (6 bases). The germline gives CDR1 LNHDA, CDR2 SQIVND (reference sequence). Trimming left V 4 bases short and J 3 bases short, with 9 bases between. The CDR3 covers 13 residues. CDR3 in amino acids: CASSNREDTEAFF. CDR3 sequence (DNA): TGTGCCAGTAGTAACAGGGAGGACACTGAAGCTTTCTTT.

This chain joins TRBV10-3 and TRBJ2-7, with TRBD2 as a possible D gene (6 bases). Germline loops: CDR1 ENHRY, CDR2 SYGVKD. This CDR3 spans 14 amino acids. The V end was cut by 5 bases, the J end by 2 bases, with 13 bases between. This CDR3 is CAISQGGWTYEQYF. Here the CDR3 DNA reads TGTGCCATCAGTCAGGGAGGTTGGACCTACGAGCAGTACTTC.

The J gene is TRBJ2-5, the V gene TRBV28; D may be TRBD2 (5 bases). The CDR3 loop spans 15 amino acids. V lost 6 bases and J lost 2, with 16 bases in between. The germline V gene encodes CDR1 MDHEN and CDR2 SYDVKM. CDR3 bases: TGTGCCAGCAGCTCCGCCGGGATAGATCAAGAGACCCAGTACTTC. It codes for CASSSAGIDQETQYF.

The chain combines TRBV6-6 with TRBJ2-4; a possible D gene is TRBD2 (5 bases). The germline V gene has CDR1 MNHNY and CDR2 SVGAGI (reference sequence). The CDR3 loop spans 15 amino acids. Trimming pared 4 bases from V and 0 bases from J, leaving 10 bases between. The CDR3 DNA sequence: TGTGCCAGCAGTTTCACCGAGGGAGCCAAAAACATTCAGTACTTC. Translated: CASSFTEGAKNIQYF.

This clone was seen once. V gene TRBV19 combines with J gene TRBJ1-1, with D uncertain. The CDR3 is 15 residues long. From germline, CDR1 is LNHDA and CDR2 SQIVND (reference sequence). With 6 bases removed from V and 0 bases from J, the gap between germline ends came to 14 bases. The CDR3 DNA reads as TGTGCCAGTAGCCCTCTGGCGGTTATGAACACTGAAGCTTTCTTT. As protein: CASSPLAVMNTEAFF. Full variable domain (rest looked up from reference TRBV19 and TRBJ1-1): DGGITQSPKYLFRKEGQNVTLSCEQNLNHDAMYWYRQDPGQGLRLIYYSQIVNDFQKGDIAEGYSVSREKKESFPLTVTSAQKNPTAFYLCASSPLAVMNTEAFFGQGTRLTVV.

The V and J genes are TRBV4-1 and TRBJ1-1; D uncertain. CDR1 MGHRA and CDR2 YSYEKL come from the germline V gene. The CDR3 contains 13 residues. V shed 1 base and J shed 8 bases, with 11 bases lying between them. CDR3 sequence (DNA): TGCGCCAGCAGCCAAGCAGGCCGCCCAGAAGCTTTCTTT. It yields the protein CASSQAGRPEAFF.

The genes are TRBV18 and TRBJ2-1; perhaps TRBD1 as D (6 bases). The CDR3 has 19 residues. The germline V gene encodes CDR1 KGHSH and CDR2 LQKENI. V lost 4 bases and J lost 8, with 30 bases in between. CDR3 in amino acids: CASSLSTGTRAPIIDEQFF. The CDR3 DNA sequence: TGTGCCAGCTCACTTTCGACCGGGACACGCGCCCCAATAATCGATGAGCAGTTCTTC.

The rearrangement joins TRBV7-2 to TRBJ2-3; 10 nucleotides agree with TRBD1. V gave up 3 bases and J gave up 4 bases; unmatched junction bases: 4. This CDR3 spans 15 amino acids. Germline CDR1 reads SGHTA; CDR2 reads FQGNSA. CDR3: CASSLDRGGSDTQYF. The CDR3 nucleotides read TGTGCCAGCAGCTTGGACAGGGGGGGTTCAGATACGCAGTATTTT.

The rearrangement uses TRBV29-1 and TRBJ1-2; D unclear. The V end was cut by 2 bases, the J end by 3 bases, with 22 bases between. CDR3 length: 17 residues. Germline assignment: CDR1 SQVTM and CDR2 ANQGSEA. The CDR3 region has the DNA TGCAGCGTTGAATTGTCCGGCTTCTCCCTTTGGGACTATGGCTACACCTTC. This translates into CSVELSGFSLWDYGYTF.

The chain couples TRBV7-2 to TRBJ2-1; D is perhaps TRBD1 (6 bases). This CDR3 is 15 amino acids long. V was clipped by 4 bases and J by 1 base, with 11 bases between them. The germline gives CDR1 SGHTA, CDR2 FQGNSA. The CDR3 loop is CASSSRQVSYNEQFF. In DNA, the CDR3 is TGTGCCAGCAGCTCTCGACAGGTGTCCTACAATGAGCAGTTCTTC.

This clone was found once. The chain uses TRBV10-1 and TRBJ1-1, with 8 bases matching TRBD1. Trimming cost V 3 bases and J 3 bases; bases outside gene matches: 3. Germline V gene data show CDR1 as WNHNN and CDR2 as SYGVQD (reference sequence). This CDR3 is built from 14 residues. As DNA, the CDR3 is TGCGCCAGCAGTGACAGGGGGCTGGACACTGAAGCTTTCTTT. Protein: CASSDRGLDTEAFF.

This CDR3 reads CASSLETDRVDGYTF. The CDR3 nucleotides read TGCGCCAGCAGCTTGGAAACGGACAGGGTTGATGGCTACACCTTC. The chain recombines TRBV5-1 with TRBJ1-2; 8 nucleotides align to TRBD1. The CDR3 sequence is 15 residues long. Germline lookup yields CDR1 SGHRS and CDR2 YFSETQ. Unmatched junction bases numbered 7, after V lost 0 bases and J lost 6 bases.

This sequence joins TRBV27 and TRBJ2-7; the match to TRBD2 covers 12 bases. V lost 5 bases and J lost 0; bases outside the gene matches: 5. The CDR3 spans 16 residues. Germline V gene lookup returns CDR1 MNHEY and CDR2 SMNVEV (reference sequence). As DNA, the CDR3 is TGTGCCAGCAGTCCGTCGGGACTAGCGGGCTCCTACGAGCAGTACTTC. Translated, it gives CASSPSGLAGSYEQYF.

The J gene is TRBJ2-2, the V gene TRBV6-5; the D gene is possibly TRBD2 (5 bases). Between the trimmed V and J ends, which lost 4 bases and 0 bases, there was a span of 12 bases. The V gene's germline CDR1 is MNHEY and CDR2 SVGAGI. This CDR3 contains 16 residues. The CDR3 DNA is TGTGCCAGCAGTTCCGAGCGGCAAGCGAACACCGGGGAGCTGTTTTTT. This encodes CASSSERQANTGELFF.

The CDR3 DNA follows: TGTGCCAGCAGCCCCCACAGTCAAGAGACCCAGTACTTC. It yields the protein CASSPHSQETQYF. This chain links TRBV7-9 with TRBJ2-5; D is undetermined. Germline values: CDR1 SEHNR, CDR2 FQNEAQ (reference sequence). The CDR3 extends over 13 amino acids. V gave up 5 bases and J gave up 2 bases, with 9 bases separating them.

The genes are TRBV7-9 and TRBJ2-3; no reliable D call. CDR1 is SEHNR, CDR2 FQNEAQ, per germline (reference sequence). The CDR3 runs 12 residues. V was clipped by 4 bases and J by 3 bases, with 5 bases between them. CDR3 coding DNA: TGTGCCAGCAGCTCCGGGACAGATACGCAGTATTTT. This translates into CASSSGTDTQYF.

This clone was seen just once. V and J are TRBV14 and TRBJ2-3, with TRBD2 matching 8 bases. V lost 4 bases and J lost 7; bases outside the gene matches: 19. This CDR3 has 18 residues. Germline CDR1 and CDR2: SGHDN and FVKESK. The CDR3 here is CASSPSLFGSGKGNTQYF. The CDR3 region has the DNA TGTGCCAGCAGCCCGTCACTTTTTGGTAGCGGGAAAGGGAATACGCAGTATTTT.

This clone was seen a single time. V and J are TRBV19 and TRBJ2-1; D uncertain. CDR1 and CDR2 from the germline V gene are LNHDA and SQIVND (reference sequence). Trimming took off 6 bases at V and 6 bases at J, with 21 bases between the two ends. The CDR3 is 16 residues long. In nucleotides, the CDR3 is TGTGCCAGTAGCTCAGCCGAGGTCCGTGTCTCCAATGAGCAGTTCTTC. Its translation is CASSSAEVRVSNEQFF.

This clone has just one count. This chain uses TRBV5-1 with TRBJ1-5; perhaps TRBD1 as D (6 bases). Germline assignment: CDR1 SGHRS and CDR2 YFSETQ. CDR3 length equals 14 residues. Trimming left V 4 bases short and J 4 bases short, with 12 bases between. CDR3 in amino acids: CASSPRTVNQPQHF. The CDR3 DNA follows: TGCGCCAGCAGCCCAAGGACAGTTAATCAGCCCCAGCATTTT.

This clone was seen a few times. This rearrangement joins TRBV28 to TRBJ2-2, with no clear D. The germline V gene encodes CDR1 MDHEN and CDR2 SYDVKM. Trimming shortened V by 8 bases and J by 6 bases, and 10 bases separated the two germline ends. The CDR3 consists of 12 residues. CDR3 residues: CASGLSAGELFF. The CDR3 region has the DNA TGTGCCAGCGGGTTGTCTGCCGGGGAGCTGTTTTTT.

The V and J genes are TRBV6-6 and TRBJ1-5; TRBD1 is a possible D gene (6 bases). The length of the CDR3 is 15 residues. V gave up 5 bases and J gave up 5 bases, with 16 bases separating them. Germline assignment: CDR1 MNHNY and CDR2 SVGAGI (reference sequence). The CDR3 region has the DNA TGTGCCAGCAGTGGGGGGCAGGGGATACATCAGCCCCAGCATTTT. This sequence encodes CASSGGQGIHQPQHF.

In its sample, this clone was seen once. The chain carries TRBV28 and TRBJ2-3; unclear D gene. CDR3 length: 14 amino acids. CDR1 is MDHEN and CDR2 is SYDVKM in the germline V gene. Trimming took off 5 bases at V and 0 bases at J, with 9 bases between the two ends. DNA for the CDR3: TGTGCCAGCAGTCACCCCCCTAGCACAGATACGCAGTATTTT. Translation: CASSHPPSTDTQYF.

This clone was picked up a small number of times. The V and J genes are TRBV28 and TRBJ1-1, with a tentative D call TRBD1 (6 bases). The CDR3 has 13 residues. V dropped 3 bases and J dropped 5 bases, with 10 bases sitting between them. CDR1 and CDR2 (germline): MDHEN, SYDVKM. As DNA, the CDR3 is TGTGCCAGCAGTTTGAGCAGGGGAACTGAAGCTTTCTTT. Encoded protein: CASSLSRGTEAFF. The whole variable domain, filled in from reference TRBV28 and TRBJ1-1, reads DVKVTQSSRYLVKRTGEKVFLECVQDMDHENMFWYRQDPGLGLRLIYFSYDVKMKEKGDIPEGYSVSREKKERFSLILESASTNQTSMYLCASSLSRGTEAFFGQGTRLTVV.

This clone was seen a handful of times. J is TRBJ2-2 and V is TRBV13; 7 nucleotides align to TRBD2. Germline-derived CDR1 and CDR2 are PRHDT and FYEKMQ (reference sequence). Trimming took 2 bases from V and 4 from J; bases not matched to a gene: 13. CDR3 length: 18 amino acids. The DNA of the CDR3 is TGTGCCAGCAGCTTACGGCGGCCTCGCGGGGGATCCACCGGGGAGCTGTTTTTT. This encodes CASSLRRPRGGSTGELFF.

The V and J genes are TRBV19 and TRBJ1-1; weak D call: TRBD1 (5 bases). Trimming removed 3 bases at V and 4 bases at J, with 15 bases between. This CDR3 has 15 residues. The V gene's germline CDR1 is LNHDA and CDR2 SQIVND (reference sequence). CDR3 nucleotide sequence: TGTGCCAGTAGTATCCACTTGGGGGTTGGCACTGAAGCTTTCTTT. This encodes CASSIHLGVGTEAFF.